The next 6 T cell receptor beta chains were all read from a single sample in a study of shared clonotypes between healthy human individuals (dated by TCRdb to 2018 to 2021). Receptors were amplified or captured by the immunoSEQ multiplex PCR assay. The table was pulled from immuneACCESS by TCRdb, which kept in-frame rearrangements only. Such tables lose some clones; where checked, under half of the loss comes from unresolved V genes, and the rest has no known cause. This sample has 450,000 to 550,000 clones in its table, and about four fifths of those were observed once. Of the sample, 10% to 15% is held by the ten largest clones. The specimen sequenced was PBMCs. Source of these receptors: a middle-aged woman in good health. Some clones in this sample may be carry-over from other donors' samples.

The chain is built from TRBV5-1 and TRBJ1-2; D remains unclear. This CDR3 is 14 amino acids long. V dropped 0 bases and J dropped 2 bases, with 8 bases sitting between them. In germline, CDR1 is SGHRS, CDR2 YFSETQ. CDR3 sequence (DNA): TGCGCCAGCAGCTTGGCACCCAGGAACTATGGCTACACCTTC. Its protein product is CASSLAPRNYGYTF. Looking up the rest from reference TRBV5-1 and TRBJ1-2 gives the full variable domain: KAGVTQTPRYLIKTRGQQVTLSCSPISGHRSVSWYQQTPGQGLQFLFEYFSETQRNKGNFPGRFSGRQFSNSRSEMNVSTLELGDSALYLCASSLAPRNYGYTFGSGTRLTVV.

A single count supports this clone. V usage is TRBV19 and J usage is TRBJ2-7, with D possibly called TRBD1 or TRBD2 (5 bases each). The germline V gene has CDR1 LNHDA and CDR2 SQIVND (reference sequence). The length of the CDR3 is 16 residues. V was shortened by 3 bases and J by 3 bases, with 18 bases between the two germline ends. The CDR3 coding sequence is TGTGCCAGTAGTATTTTAATAGCTGGGGGTATCTACGAGCAGTACTTC. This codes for CASSILIAGGIYEQYF.

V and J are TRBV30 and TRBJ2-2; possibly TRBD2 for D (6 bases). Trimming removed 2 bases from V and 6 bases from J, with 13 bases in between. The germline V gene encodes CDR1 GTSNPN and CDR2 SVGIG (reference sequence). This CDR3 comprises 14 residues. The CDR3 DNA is TGTGCCTGGAGTCCGTTCGGGGGTGCCGGGGAGCTGTTTTTT. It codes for CAWSPFGGAGELFF.

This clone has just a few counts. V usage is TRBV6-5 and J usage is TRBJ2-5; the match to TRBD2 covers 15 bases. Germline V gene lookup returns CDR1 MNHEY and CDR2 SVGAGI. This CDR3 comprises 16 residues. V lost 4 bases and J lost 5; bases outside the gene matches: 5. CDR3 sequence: CASSSRTSGRVETQYF. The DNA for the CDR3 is TGTGCCAGCAGTTCAAGGACTAGCGGGAGGGTGGAGACCCAGTACTTC.

CDR3 bases: TGTGCCAGCAGCTCTCAGACTGTTCAAGAGACCCAGTACTTC. Encoded protein: CASSSQTVQETQYF. The chain has TRBV5-4 and TRBJ2-5, with D unresolved. This CDR3 has 14 amino acids. V lost 3 bases and J lost 2, with 11 bases in between. Germline V lookup: CDR1 SGHNT, CDR2 YYREEE (reference sequence). Looking up the rest from reference TRBV5-4 and TRBJ2-5 gives the full variable domain: ETGVTQSPTHLIKTRGQQVTLRCSSQSGHNTVSWYQQALGQGPQFIFQYYREEENGRGNFPPRFSGLQFPNYSSELNVNALELDDSALYLCASSSQTVQETQYFGPGTRLLVL.

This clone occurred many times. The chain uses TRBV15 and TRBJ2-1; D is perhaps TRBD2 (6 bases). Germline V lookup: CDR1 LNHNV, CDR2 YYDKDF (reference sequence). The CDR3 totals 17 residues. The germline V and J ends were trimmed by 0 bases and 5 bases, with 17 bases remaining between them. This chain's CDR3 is CATSRDIGTLTDNEQFF. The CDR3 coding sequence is TGTGCCACCAGCAGAGATATTGGGACTCTGACGGACAATGAGCAGTTCTTC.